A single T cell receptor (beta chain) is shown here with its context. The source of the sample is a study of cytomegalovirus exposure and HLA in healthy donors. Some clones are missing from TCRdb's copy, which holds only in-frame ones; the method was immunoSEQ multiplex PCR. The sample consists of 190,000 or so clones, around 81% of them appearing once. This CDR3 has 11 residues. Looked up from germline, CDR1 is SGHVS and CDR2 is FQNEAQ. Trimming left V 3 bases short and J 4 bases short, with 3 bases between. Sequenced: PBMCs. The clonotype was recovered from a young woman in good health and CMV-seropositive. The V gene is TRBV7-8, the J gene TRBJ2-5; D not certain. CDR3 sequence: CASSFSETQYF. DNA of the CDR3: TGTGCCAGCAGCTTCTCAGAGACCCAGTACTTC.